This is a list of T cell receptor beta chains from one sample in a study of siplizumab effects on memory and regulatory T cells. Libraries were prepared by immunoSEQ multiplex PCR; TCRdb keeps only in-frame clonotypes and omits some of them. The sample records 80,000 to 95,000 clones, 85% to 95% being singletons. Sequenced material: CD8+ T cells sorted from blood. These receptors were taken from a human donor in good health. The CDR3 runs from the conserved cysteine through the conserved F or W. Each record gives: clone size, V gene, J gene, D gene, CDR3 protein, CDR3 DNA. D genes are given only for firm matches. Clone size, where shown, is once, few, many, or a class for clones that have expanded.

clone_size: -
v_call: TRBV2
j_call: TRBJ2-1
d_call: TRBD2
cdr3_aa: CASKVKREDTYNEQFF
cdr3_nt: TGTGCCAGCAAGGTGAAGCGGGAGGATACCTACAATGAGCAGTTCTTC

clone_size: -
v_call: TRBV9
j_call: TRBJ2-2
d_call: -
cdr3_aa: CASSVGGGQLFF
cdr3_nt: TGTGCCAGCAGCGTTGGGGGTGGGCAGCTGTTTTTT

clone_size: -
v_call: TRBV5-6
j_call: TRBJ2-7
d_call: -
cdr3_aa: CASSPAASRTTDYEQYF
cdr3_nt: TGTGCCAGCAGCCCCGCGGCGAGCCGAACCACGGACTACGAGCAGTACTTC

clone_size: -
v_call: TRBV7-9
j_call: TRBJ2-2
d_call: TRBD1
cdr3_aa: CASSSGGSHTGELFF
cdr3_nt: TGTGCCAGCAGCTCAGGGGGCTCTCACACCGGGGAGCTGTTTTTT

clone_size: -
v_call: TRBV9
j_call: TRBJ1-3
d_call: -
cdr3_aa: CASSVADFSGNTIYF
cdr3_nt: TGTGCCAGCAGCGTAGCAGACTTCTCTGGAAACACCATATATTTT

clone_size: -
v_call: TRBV5-1
j_call: TRBJ2-7
d_call: -
cdr3_aa: CASAMAARSYEQYF
cdr3_nt: TGCGCCAGCGCCATGGCAGCGAGATCCTACGAGCAGTACTTC

clone_size: -
v_call: TRBV4-2
j_call: TRBJ2-3
d_call: TRBD2
cdr3_aa: CASTTKGVVAGVADTQYF
cdr3_nt: TGTGCCAGCACCACCAAGGGGGTGGTAGCGGGAGTGGCAGATACGCAGTATTTT

clone_size: few
v_call: TRBV6-1
j_call: TRBJ2-3
d_call: TRBD2
cdr3_aa: CASSELAGGPDTQYF
cdr3_nt: TGTGCCAGCAGTGAACTAGCGGGAGGGCCAGATACGCAGTATTTT

clone_size: -
v_call: TRBV7-6
j_call: TRBJ2-1
d_call: TRBD2
cdr3_aa: CASSSGGRFDEQFF
cdr3_nt: TGTGCCAGCAGCTCGGGCGGGAGGTTCGATGAGCAGTTCTTC

clone_size: -
v_call: TRBV27
j_call: TRBJ1-1
d_call: -
cdr3_aa: CATRGAGREAFF
cdr3_nt: TGTGCCACTCGGGGGGCGGGGCGAGAAGCTTTCTTT

clone_size: -
v_call: TRBV4-1
j_call: TRBJ2-1
d_call: -
cdr3_aa: CASSQGVGVLAGPSSYNEQFF
cdr3_nt: TGCGCCAGCAGCCAAGGGGTGGGGGTCTTGGCGGGACCGAGCTCCTACAATGAGCAGTTCTTC

clone_size: -
v_call: TRBV28
j_call: TRBJ2-5
d_call: -
cdr3_aa: CASTSDREGETQYF
cdr3_nt: TGTGCCAGCACCTCGGACAGGGAGGGAGAGACCCAGTACTTC

clone_size: -
v_call: TRBV28
j_call: TRBJ2-3
d_call: -
cdr3_aa: CASSLWEGETSNTQYF
cdr3_nt: TGTGCCAGCAGTTTATGGGAGGGGGAAACATCGAATACGCAGTATTTT

clone_size: -
v_call: TRBV10-1
j_call: TRBJ2-7
d_call: -
cdr3_aa: CASSVTVYGSYEQYF
cdr3_nt: TGCGCCAGCAGTGTTACCGTTTACGGCTCCTACGAGCAGTACTTC

clone_size: once
v_call: TRBV9
j_call: TRBJ2-3
d_call: -
cdr3_aa: CASSAEDIPTDTQYF
cdr3_nt: TGTGCCAGCAGCGCAGAGGACATCCCCACAGATACGCAGTATTTT

clone_size: -
v_call: TRBV6-1
j_call: TRBJ2-3
d_call: -
cdr3_aa: CASSYPDTQYF
cdr3_nt: TGTGCCAGCAGTTACCCGGATACGCAGTATTTT

clone_size: -
v_call: TRBV13
j_call: TRBJ2-7
d_call: -
cdr3_aa: CASSLGRDSYEQYF
cdr3_nt: TGTGCCAGCAGCTTGGGCAGAGACTCCTACGAGCAGTACTTC

clone_size: -
v_call: TRBV30
j_call: TRBJ2-3
d_call: TRBD2
cdr3_aa: CAWSVLAGDTQYF
cdr3_nt: TGTGCCTGGAGTGTACTAGCGGGAGATACGCAGTATTTT

clone_size: -
v_call: TRBV5-1
j_call: TRBJ2-3
d_call: -
cdr3_aa: CASSLSTDTQYF
cdr3_nt: TGCGCCAGCAGCCTTAGCACAGATACGCAGTATTTT

clone_size: once
v_call: TRBV19
j_call: TRBJ1-1
d_call: -
cdr3_aa: CASSMGQGNTEAFF
cdr3_nt: TGTGCCAGTAGTATGGGGCAGGGGAACACTGAAGCTTTCTTT

clone_size: -
v_call: TRBV29-1
j_call: TRBJ1-2
d_call: -
cdr3_aa: CSVDGMGATNYGYTF
cdr3_nt: TGCAGCGTTGACGGGATGGGGGCAACTAACTATGGCTACACCTTC

clone_size: -
v_call: TRBV11-2
j_call: TRBJ2-1
d_call: -
cdr3_aa: CASSPQNEQFF
cdr3_nt: TGTGCCAGCAGCCCCCAAAACGAGCAGTTCTTC

clone_size: -
v_call: TRBV29-1
j_call: TRBJ2-7
d_call: TRBD1
cdr3_aa: CSVVAQGAYEQYF
cdr3_nt: TGCAGCGTTGTAGCGCAGGGGGCCTACGAGCAGTACTTC

clone_size: -
v_call: TRBV9
j_call: TRBJ2-3
d_call: -
cdr3_aa: CASSVAGEPDTQYF
cdr3_nt: TGTGCCAGCAGCGTAGCGGGAGAGCCAGATACGCAGTATTTT

clone_size: -
v_call: TRBV2
j_call: TRBJ2-3
d_call: -
cdr3_aa: CASRPSLALTDTQYF
cdr3_nt: TGTGCCAGCAGACCATCACTAGCTCTCACAGATACGCAGTATTTT

clone_size: -
v_call: TRBV6-5
j_call: TRBJ2-1
d_call: -
cdr3_aa: CASSPEWRLASEQFF
cdr3_nt: TGTGCCAGCAGCCCGGAGTGGCGGCTAGCTAGCGAGCAGTTCTTC

clone_size: -
v_call: TRBV19
j_call: TRBJ2-1
d_call: -
cdr3_aa: CASSNKGGMYNEQFF
cdr3_nt: TGTGCCAGTAGTAATAAGGGGGGTATGTACAATGAGCAGTTCTTC

clone_size: -
v_call: TRBV9
j_call: TRBJ2-3
d_call: TRBD2
cdr3_aa: CASSVSPSEWEGRGDTQYF
cdr3_nt: TGTGCCAGCAGCGTAAGCCCCTCGGAATGGGAGGGCCGGGGAGATACGCAGTATTTT

clone_size: -
v_call: TRBV6-4
j_call: TRBJ1-1
d_call: -
cdr3_aa: CASSAHHPAIWGSTEAFF
cdr3_nt: TGTGCCAGCAGCGCGCATCATCCCGCGATTTGGGGAAGCACTGAAGCTTTCTTT

clone_size: -
v_call: TRBV9
j_call: TRBJ2-5
d_call: -
cdr3_aa: CASSSRRGGAPGTQYF
cdr3_nt: TGTGCCAGCAGCTCCCGTAGGGGGGGGGCGCCGGGGACCCAGTACTTC

clone_size: -
v_call: TRBV13
j_call: TRBJ1-1
d_call: -
cdr3_aa: CASSSSRLTGYLNTEAFF
cdr3_nt: TGTGCCAGCAGCTCATCCAGGTTAACAGGGTATTTGAACACTGAAGCTTTCTTT

clone_size: -
v_call: TRBV23-1
j_call: TRBJ2-7
d_call: TRBD1
cdr3_aa: CASSQTWDRELYEQYF
cdr3_nt: TGCGCCAGCAGTCAAACTTGGGACAGGGAACTCTACGAGCAGTACTTC

clone_size: -
v_call: TRBV7-9
j_call: TRBJ2-1
d_call: TRBD2
cdr3_aa: CASSPSGSSYNEQFF
cdr3_nt: TGTGCCAGCAGCCCGAGCGGGAGCTCCTACAATGAGCAGTTCTTC

clone_size: once
v_call: TRBV7-9
j_call: TRBJ2-1
d_call: -
cdr3_aa: CASIKGDEQFF
cdr3_nt: TGTGCCAGCATTAAGGGGGATGAGCAGTTCTTC

clone_size: -
v_call: TRBV27
j_call: TRBJ2-7
d_call: TRBD2
cdr3_aa: CASSLTPTSGGEQYF
cdr3_nt: TGTGCCAGCAGTTTAACACCGACTAGCGGTGGCGAGCAGTACTTC

clone_size: -
v_call: TRBV6-6
j_call: TRBJ2-7
d_call: -
cdr3_aa: CASSTGVRLAYEQYF
cdr3_nt: TGTGCCAGCAGTACTGGTGTCAGGCTGGCCTACGAGCAGTACTTC

clone_size: -
v_call: TRBV21-1
j_call: TRBJ2-7
d_call: -
cdr3_aa: CASTPPGGEQYF
cdr3_nt: TGTGCCAGCACCCCCCCCGGTGGTGAGCAGTACTTC

clone_size: -
v_call: TRBV28
j_call: TRBJ2-1
d_call: -
cdr3_aa: CASSFTRVNEQFF
cdr3_nt: TGTGCCAGCAGTTTTACCAGGGTCAATGAGCAGTTCTTC

clone_size: -
v_call: TRBV27
j_call: TRBJ2-7
d_call: -
cdr3_aa: CASSFRSGYEQYF
cdr3_nt: TGTGCCAGCAGTTTTCGGTCGGGCTACGAGCAGTACTTC

clone_size: -
v_call: TRBV7-7
j_call: TRBJ2-5
d_call: TRBD1
cdr3_aa: CASKNLTGYETQYF
cdr3_nt: TGTGCTAGCAAGAACTTGACAGGGTATGAGACCCAGTACTTC

clone_size: -
v_call: TRBV5-6
j_call: TRBJ1-5
d_call: -
cdr3_aa: CASSLAGAAINQPQHF
cdr3_nt: TGTGCCAGCAGCTTGGCCGGGGCGGCAATCAATCAGCCCCAGCATTTT

clone_size: -
v_call: TRBV2
j_call: TRBJ2-5
d_call: -
cdr3_aa: CASSPQETQYF
cdr3_nt: TGTGCCAGCAGTCCTCAAGAGACCCAGTACTTC

clone_size: -
v_call: TRBV7-8
j_call: TRBJ1-1
d_call: -
cdr3_aa: CASSLVRTHTEAFF
cdr3_nt: TGTGCCAGCAGCTTAGTCCGGACCCACACTGAAGCTTTCTTT

clone_size: -
v_call: TRBV2
j_call: TRBJ1-5
d_call: TRBD1
cdr3_aa: CASRDRERGKNQPQHF
cdr3_nt: TGTGCCAGCAGAGACAGGGAGAGGGGGAAAAATCAGCCCCAGCATTTT

clone_size: once
v_call: TRBV19
j_call: TRBJ1-5
d_call: -
cdr3_aa: CASSNDDSNQPQHF
cdr3_nt: TGTGCCAGTAGTAATGACGATAGCAATCAGCCCCAGCATTTT